Listed below are T cell receptor beta chains from one sample, sequenced in a study of regulatory T cells in long-lasting Graves disease. TCRdb itself ran the multiplex PCR reads through MiXCR, one entry per CDR3 protein. The sample records about 470,000 distinct CDR3 sequences, about 20% being singletons. Sample: peripheral blood mononuclear cells (PBMCs), taken when the disease was refractory, from a patient treated with antithyroid drugs. These receptors came from a female donor with Graves disease. Both conserved end residues are part of each CDR3. The order of the fields is clone size, D gene, V gene, J gene, CDR3 protein, CDR3 DNA. D genes are given only for firm matches. Expanded clones are given a class, and other clones once, few, many or no size at all.

-,-,TRBV29-1,TRBJ1-1,CSVHAGLNTEAFF,TGCAGCGTTCACGCAGGGTTGAACACTGAAGCTTTCTTT
few,-,TRBV4-2,TRBJ1-1,CASSPGLPNTEAFF,TGTGCCAGCAGCCCGGGACTGCCGAACACTGAAGCTTTCTTT
-,TRBD1,TRBV27,TRBJ1-5,CASSFQGAGQPQHF,TGTGCCAGCAGTTTCCAGGGGGCAGGGCAGCCCCAGCATTTT
many,-,TRBV27,TRBJ1-5,CASSNIWNQPQHF,TGTGCCAGCAGTAATATATGGAATCAGCCCCAGCATTTT
many,TRBD1,TRBV29-1,TRBJ1-2,CSVADRGLDGYTF,TGCAGCGTTGCAGACAGGGGCCTGGATGGCTACACCTTC
many,-,TRBV6-9,TRBJ1-1,CASSYSGRSTEAFF,TGTGCCAGCAGTTACTCCGGGAGGAGCACTGAAGCTTTCTTT
-,-,TRBV30,TRBJ1-1,CAWDRGMNTEAFF,TGTGCCTGGGACCGTGGGATGAACACTGAAGCTTTCTTT
-,-,TRBV3-1,TRBJ2-5,CASSQEWAQETQYF,TGTGCCAGCAGCCAAGAGTGGGCCCAAGAGACCCAGTACTTC
many,-,TRBV28,TRBJ1-5,CASSLILSNQPQHF,TGTGCCAGCAGTTTGATCCTTAGCAATCAGCCCCAGCATTTT
-,-,TRBV19,TRBJ1-4,CATRDNQGEKLFF,TGTGCCACTCGGGACAACCAAGGTGAAAAACTGTTTTTT
-,-,TRBV20-1,TRBJ2-1,CSALSGSYNEQFF,TGCAGTGCGCTTAGCGGTTCCTACAATGAGCAGTTCTTC
-,-,TRBV5-1,TRBJ2-7,CANSLDSGGQSHEQYF,TGCGCCAACAGCTTGGATTCAGGAGGCCAGAGCCACGAGCAGTACTTC
few,-,TRBV30,TRBJ1-1,CGVGRTEAFF,TGTGGAGTCGGGCGGACTGAAGCTTTCTTT
-,TRBD1,TRBV19,TRBJ2-2,CASRGTGWNTGELFF,TGTGCCAGTAGGGGGACAGGGTGGAACACCGGGGAGCTGTTTTTT
many,TRBD1,TRBV7-8,TRBJ1-2,CASSVDRGSGYTF,TGTGCCAGCAGCGTTGACAGGGGATCTGGCTACACCTTC
many,TRBD2,TRBV6-2/TRBV6-3,TRBJ2-4,CASVELAGGNQYF,TGTGCCAGCGTCGAACTAGCGGGAGGGAATCAGTACTTC
-,-,TRBV18,TRBJ2-7,CASSPLLGSQTYEQYF,TGTGCCAGCTCACCTCTACTCGGCAGCCAGACCTACGAGCAGTACTTC
many,TRBD2,TRBV7-9,TRBJ2-2,CASSSGLAGHTGELFF,TGTGCCAGCAGTTCTGGGCTAGCGGGGCACACCGGGGAGCTGTTTTTT
few,-,TRBV9,TRBJ1-6,CASSVDPGAMDSPLHF,TGTGCCAGCAGCGTAGATCCAGGGGCTATGGATTCACCCCTCCACTTT
many,-,TRBV30,TRBJ2-5,CAWSGTGLQETQYF,TGTGCCTGGAGTGGTACAGGGCTGCAAGAGACCCAGTACTTC
few,-,TRBV11-2,TRBJ2-1,CASSLLPNEQFF,TGTGCCAGCAGCTTATTGCCCAATGAGCAGTTCTTC
many,-,TRBV10-3,TRBJ1-2,CATNRDSGYGYTF,TGTGCCACCAACCGGGACTCTGGCTATGGCTACACCTTC
-,-,TRBV29-1,TRBJ1-4,CSVEYQGGEKLFF,TGCAGCGTTGAGTACCAGGGAGGAGAAAAACTGTTTTTT
many,-,TRBV5-1,TRBJ2-7,CASSRGPGAYEQYF,TGCGCCAGCAGCAGAGGACCGGGGGCCTACGAGCAGTACTTC
many,-,TRBV7-9,TRBJ2-7,CASSSNAGYEQYF,TGTGCCAGCAGCTCAAACGCAGGTTACGAGCAGTACTTC
once,-,TRBV9,TRBJ2-7,CAGSVATSYEQYF,TGTGCCGGCAGCGTAGCTACCTCCTACGAGCAGTACTTC
-,TRBD2,TRBV11-2,TRBJ2-7,CASSYSGGFEQYF,TGTGCCAGCAGTTACAGCGGGGGGTTCGAGCAGTACTTC
many,-,TRBV7-2,TRBJ2-7,CASSKSRDGGYEQYF,TGTGCCAGCAGCAAATCCCGGGACGGGGGTTACGAGCAGTACTTC
many,TRBD1,TRBV28,TRBJ1-2,CASSLTGYYTF,TGTGCCAGCAGCTTGACAGGGTACTACACCTTC
-,-,TRBV2,TRBJ1-2,CASSDRDGSNYGYTF,TGTGCCAGCAGTGACCGGGACGGCTCTAACTATGGCTACACCTTC
many,-,TRBV15,TRBJ2-5,CATSRVIEGWETQYF,TGTGCCACCAGCAGAGTAATAGAGGGTTGGGAGACCCAGTACTTC
many,-,TRBV7-2,TRBJ2-7,CASTLDSYIYEQYF,TGTGCCAGCACCCTGGACAGTTATATCTACGAGCAGTACTTC
many,-,TRBV24-1,TRBJ2-5,CATSAPLPGGETQYF,TGTGCCACCAGTGCTCCACTACCGGGCGGGGAGACCCAGTACTTC
-,-,TRBV7-3,TRBJ2-2,CASSPSRGTGELFF,TGTGCCAGCAGCCCTAGTCGGGGCACCGGGGAGCTGTTTTTT